The next 9 T cell receptor beta chains were all read from a single sample in a study of T-cell reconstitution after alpha-beta-depleted transplantation in children (dated by TCRdb to the mid-2010s). The library came from PCR. Sequencing was carried out with an Illumina HiSeq 2500. TCR library preparation used molecular barcoding, with unique molecular identifiers applied to normalize quantification of the TCRbeta repertoire. TCRdb redid the processing of the public reads, applying fastp at Q25 and MiXCR, and retained in-frame beta chains. Duplicate CDR3 protein sequences are folded into a single record with the most common DNA and genes. In all, the sample holds about 600,000 distinct CDR3 sequences, and roughly a tenth of those were seen once. The ten largest clones represent roughly 4% of the sample. The starting material was PBMCs from the stem cell graft donor, obtained from the stem cell graft. The receptor set was obtained from a human donor who donated a stem cell graft to a child with acute myeloid leukemia.

Only a few counts were recorded for this clonotype. V gene TRBV11-2 combines with J gene TRBJ2-2; perhaps TRBD2 as D (6 bases). The CDR3 is made up of 15 amino acids. The germline CDR1 and CDR2 sequences are SGHAT and FQNNGV. V was cut by 5 bases and J by 13 bases, with 23 bases left in between. CDR3 sequence: CASSAWGVSGEGLFF. CDR3 in DNA: TGTGCCAGCAGCGCCTGGGGGGTTAGCGGAGAGGGGCTGTTTTTT. The full variable domain, with the rest looked up from reference TRBV11-2 and TRBJ2-2, is EAGVAQSPRYKIIEKRQSVAFWCNPISGHATLYWYQQILGQGPKLLIQFQNNGVVDDSQLPKDRFSAERLKGVDSTLKIQPAKLEDSAVYLCASSAWGVSGEGLFFGEGSRLTVL.

This clonotype has more than one count but fewer than ten. The chain recombines TRBV7-2 with TRBJ2-1; TRBD2 aligns across 10 bases. CDR1 and CDR2 (germline): SGHTA, FQGNSA. The junction had 1 base not matched to a gene; V was cut back by 1 base and J by 7 bases. The CDR3 contains 14 residues. In DNA form, the CDR3 reads TGTGCCAGCAGCTTAGAACTAGCGGGGAATGAGCAGTTCTTC. Translation: CASSLELAGNEQFF.

This clonotype was observed a handful of times. The chain carries TRBV20-1 and TRBJ2-7; D is possibly TRBD2 (6 bases). The CDR3 spans 14 residues. Per the germline V gene, CDR1 is DFQATT and CDR2 is SNEGSKA (reference sequence). Trimming left V 0 bases short and J 5 bases short, with 14 bases between. CDR3 region: CSARDSGNPHEQYF. CDR3 sequence (DNA): TGCAGTGCTAGAGATAGCGGAAACCCTCACGAGCAGTACTTC.

This chain joins TRBV7-2 and TRBJ2-3; D possibly corresponds to TRBD2 (6 bases). The CDR3 runs to 14 residues. CDR1 and CDR2 from the germline V gene are SGHTA and FQGNSA. With 5 bases removed from V and 6 bases from J, the gap between germline ends came to 15 bases. Here the CDR3 reads CASSLGGVWDTQYF. For the CDR3, the DNA is TGTGCCAGCAGCCTAGGAGGGGTATGGGATACGCAGTATTTT. Combining the CDR3 with reference TRBV7-2 and TRBJ2-3 gives the whole variable domain GAGVSQSPSNKVTEKGKDVELRCDPISGHTALYWYRQSLGQGLEFLIYFQGNSAPDKSGLPSDRFSAERTGGSVSTLTIQRTQQEDSAVYLCASSLGGVWDTQYFGPGTRLTVL.

This clonotype occurred a few times. The chain links TRBV12-3 or TRBV12-4 to TRBJ2-1; TRBD1 aligns across 9 bases. V trimming: 6 bases; J trimming: 4 bases; junction bases outside the gene matches: 7. This CDR3 spans 15 amino acids. CDR3 in DNA: TGTGCCAGCAGCTTTACAGGGGGCGCTTACAATGAGCAGTTCTTC. This translates into CASSFTGGAYNEQFF.

The chain employs TRBV10-3 and TRBJ2-7; TRBD2 aligns across 12 bases. From germline, CDR1 is ENHRY and CDR2 SYGVKD. The CDR3 has 17 residues. J was trimmed by 5 bases and V by 7 bases; bases with no gene match: 15. CDR3 sequence: CAITPGLAGASRNEQYF. The CDR3 DNA reads as TGTGCCATCACGCCGGGACTAGCGGGCGCGAGTCGGAACGAGCAGTACTTC.

There are many counts of this clonotype. The V call is TRBV11-3, the J call TRBJ2-1, with 7 bases fitting TRBD2. Trimming took 6 bases from V and 9 from J; bases not matched to a gene: 8. The CDR3 spans 13 residues. Germline V lookup: CDR1 SGHNT, CDR2 YENEEA. CDR3 sequence (DNA): TGTGCCAGCAGTTCGGCTAGGGAGGGTGAGCAGTTCTTC. This sequence encodes CASSSAREGEQFF. Drawing the rest from reference TRBV11-3 and TRBJ2-1, the complete variable domain is EAGVVQSPRYKIIEKKQPVAFWCNPISGHNTLYWYLQNLGQGPELLIRYENEEAVDDSQLPKDRFSAERLKGVDSTLKIQPAELGDSAVYLCASSSAREGEQFFGPGTRLTVL.

The J gene is TRBJ1-1, the V gene TRBV9; D is unclear. The CDR3 sequence is 13 residues long. Germline CDR1 reads SGDLS; CDR2 reads YYNGEE. V was cut by 6 bases and J by 0 bases, with 9 bases left in between. The CDR3 sequence is CASTKTVNTEAFF. Here the CDR3 DNA reads TGTGCCAGCACCAAGACCGTGAACACTGAAGCTTTCTTT.

This clonotype was seen repeatedly, ten times or more. The chain combines TRBV29-1 with TRBJ2-1; 9 bases are a match to TRBD2. Trimming took 7 bases from V and 12 from J; bases not matched to a gene: 10. This CDR3 is 12 amino acids long. Germline lookup yields CDR1 SQVTM and CDR2 ANQGSEA. CDR3 loop: CSARTSEPGQFF. Written as DNA, the CDR3 is TGCAGCGCCCGGACTAGCGAGCCTGGGCAGTTCTTC.